This T cell receptor beta chain came from a study of T cells in Graves' hyperthyroidism and ophthalmopathy (dated by TCRdb to between 2018 and 2020). With respect to the entire study: Peripheral blood samples were taken at initial diagnosis, before any treatment was given. The 75 to 100 discovery patients were randomly divided into training and test sets at a 7:3 ratio. To identify distinguishing TCR V-J signatures, a discovery cohort of about 100 patients was used, comprising 40 to 45 with Graves' ophthalmopathy and 57 with stable Graves' hyperthyroidism. Once sampling was done, hyperthyroidism patients were given methimazole at a starting dose of 30 mg daily, whereas ophthalmopathy patients were given high-dose intravenous methylprednisolone. An independent validation cohort of around 19 hyperthyroidism patients and more than 15 patients who later progressed to ophthalmopathy tested prospective prediction of ophthalmopathy. In roughly six Graves' hyperthyroidism patients, the study also compared T-cell repertoires from thyroid tissue with T-cell repertoires from blood. The paper describes TCR Vbeta CDR3 sequencing of about 140 peripheral blood samples, made up of 43 ophthalmopathy patients, around 78 hyperthyroidism patients and 17 progressor patients.

In the ophthalmopathy patients, disease was moderately to severely active, with a Clinical Activity Score of 3 or more, a NOSPECS grade of 4 or more, and a duration of less than 3 months. Patients with uncontrolled infections, other autoimmune diseases, pregnancy or lactation were excluded. Diagnoses were based on clinical symptoms, serum thyroxine and TRAb, thyroid ultrasound and orbital computed tomography. PBMCs were isolated from around 10 ml of fresh peripheral blood by Ficoll-Paque density gradient centrifugation. Trizol reagent was used to extract total RNA, and RNA quality was then checked on an Agilent 2100 Bioanalyzer. The germline V gene encodes CDR1 LGHDT and CDR2 YNNKEL (reference sequence). Trimming costs V 2 bases and J 8 bases, and their ends lie 18 bases apart. Spanning cysteine to phenylalanine, the CDR3 consists of 15 amino acids. Only the CDR3 region is kept as DNA, spanning 45 bases read in frame from base 1.

The TCR beta CDR3 regions were amplified from the RNA transcripts. The TCR CDR3 was subjected to a first round of RT-PCR using the HTBI primer set and the Qiagen OneStep RT-PCR kit. A second multiplex PCR round built the libraries, followed by size selection and purification. Paired-end sequencing of the libraries was performed with 100 bp reads on an Illumina HiSeq2000. Processing in the source paper ran as follows. SOAPnuke was used to process the raw data, with reads discarded if the reads contained adapters or uncalled bases, had a mean Phred below 15, or lacked an exact constant-primer or identifier match. High-quality paired reads were merged with COPE v1.2.5, and unique nucleotide sequences were defined as clonotypes. MiTCR v1.1 was used to align clonotypes to the IMGT TRBV, TRBD and TRBJ reference segments. Analysis was restricted to V-J combinations with a frequency above 0.0001, which covered roughly 99% of repertoires. A TCS score was defined as the ratio between F50 (clonal expansion) and ExV (chaos), using BLOSUM62-based TCRdist between CDR3 peptides within each V-J. Welch's t-statistics and random forest reduced around 510 V-J features to 10 to 15, which were used in a naive Bayes classifier (R e1071). TCRdb's own reprocessing of the public reads used fastp at Q25 and MiXCR and kept productive beta chains. CDR3 protein sequences are deduplicated, and each keeps its most common genes and DNA. TCRdb assigned the V and J calls; the authors' analysis was not used. This sample gives roughly 400,000 distinct CDR3 sequences in total; roughly 13% of them show up just once. Around 28% of the sample belongs to the ten largest clones.

Results and caveats for the whole study, not just this receptor: A model built on a 13 V-J signature distinguished ophthalmopathy from stable hyperthyroidism, reaching 85% to 90% sensitivity and 81.08% specificity in cross-validation and 80%/75% in testing. Sample size was not statistically predetermined, and blinding of investigators to group allocation was not performed. During validation, the model predicted progression to ophthalmopathy a median of roughly 7.1 months ahead of onset, with roughly 65% sensitivity and roughly 72% specificity. Most expanded thyroid clonotypes (frequency above 0.001) were also found in blood, which suggests that blood repertoires may mirror thyroid immune responses.

This clonotype was picked up many times. Its cognate antigen has yet to be identified. No base quality values were provided; no much bigger clone lies one nucleotide off. The sequence was obtained from a man aged 50 to 60 with Graves' ophthalmopathy. The V and J genes are TRBV3-1 and TRBJ1-1; no D gene can be assigned with confidence. The source material was blood. The bases read TGTGCCAGCAGCCAATATAGGGCCCAACGAACGGAAGCTTTCTTT. This translates into CASSQYRAQRTEAFF.